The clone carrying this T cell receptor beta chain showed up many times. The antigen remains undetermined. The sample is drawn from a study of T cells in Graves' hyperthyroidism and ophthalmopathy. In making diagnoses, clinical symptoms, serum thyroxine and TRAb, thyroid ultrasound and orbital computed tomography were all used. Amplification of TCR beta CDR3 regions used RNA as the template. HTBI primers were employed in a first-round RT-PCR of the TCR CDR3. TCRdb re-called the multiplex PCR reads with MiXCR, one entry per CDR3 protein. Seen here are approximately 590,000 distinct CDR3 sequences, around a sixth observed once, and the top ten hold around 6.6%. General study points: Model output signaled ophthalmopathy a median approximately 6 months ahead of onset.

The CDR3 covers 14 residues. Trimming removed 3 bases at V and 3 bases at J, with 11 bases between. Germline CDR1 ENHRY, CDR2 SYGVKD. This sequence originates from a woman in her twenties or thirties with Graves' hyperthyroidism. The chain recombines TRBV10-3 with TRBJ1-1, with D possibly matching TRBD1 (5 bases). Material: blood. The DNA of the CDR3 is TGTGCCATCAGTGACAGGGAGGCGGACACTGAAGCTTTCTTT. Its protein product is CAISDREADTEAFF.